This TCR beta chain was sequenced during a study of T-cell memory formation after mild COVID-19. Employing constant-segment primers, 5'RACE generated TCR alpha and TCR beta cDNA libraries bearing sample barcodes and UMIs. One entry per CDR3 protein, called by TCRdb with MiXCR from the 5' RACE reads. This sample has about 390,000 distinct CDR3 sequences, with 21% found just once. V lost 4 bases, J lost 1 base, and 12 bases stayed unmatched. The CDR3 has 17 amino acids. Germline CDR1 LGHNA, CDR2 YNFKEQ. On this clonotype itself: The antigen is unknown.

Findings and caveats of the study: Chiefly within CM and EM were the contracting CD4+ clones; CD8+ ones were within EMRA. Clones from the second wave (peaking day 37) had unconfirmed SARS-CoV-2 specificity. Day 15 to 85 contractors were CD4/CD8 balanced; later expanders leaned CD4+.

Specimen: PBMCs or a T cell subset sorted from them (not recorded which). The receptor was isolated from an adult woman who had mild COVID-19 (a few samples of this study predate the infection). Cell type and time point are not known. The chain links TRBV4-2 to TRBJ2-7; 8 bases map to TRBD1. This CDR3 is CASSLGGLRTGSYEQYF. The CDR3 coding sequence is TGTGCCAGCAGCCTTGGTGGGCTTCGGACAGGGTCCTACGAGCAGTACTTC.